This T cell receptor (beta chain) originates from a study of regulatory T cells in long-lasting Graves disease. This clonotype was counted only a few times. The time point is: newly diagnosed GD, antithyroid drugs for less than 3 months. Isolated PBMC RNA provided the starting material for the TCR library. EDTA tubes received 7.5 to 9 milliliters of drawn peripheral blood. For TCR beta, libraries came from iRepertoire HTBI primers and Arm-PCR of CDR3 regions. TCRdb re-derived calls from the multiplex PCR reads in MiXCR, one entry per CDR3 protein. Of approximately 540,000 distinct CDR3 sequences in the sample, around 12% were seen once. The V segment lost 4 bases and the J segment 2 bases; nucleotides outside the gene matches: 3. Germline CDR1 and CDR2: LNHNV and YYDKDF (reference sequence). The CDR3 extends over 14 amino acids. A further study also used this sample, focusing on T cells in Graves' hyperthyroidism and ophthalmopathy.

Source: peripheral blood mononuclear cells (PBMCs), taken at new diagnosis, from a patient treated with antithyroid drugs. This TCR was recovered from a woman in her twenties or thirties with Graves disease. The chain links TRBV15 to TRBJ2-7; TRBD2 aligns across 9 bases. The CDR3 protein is CATSTGLAAYEQYF. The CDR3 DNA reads TGTGCCACCAGCACGGGACTAGCAGCCTACGAGCAGTACTTC.